In this sample, the clone carrying this T cell receptor beta chain turned up many times. The sample originates from a study of early T cells in non-severe SARS-CoV-2 infection. Using its own MiXCR run on the 5' RACE reads, TCRdb lists one record per CDR3 protein. The sample holds 30,000 to 35,000 distinct CDR3 sequences, around 4.4% seen once. Germline V gene sequence: CDR1 SGHRS, CDR2 YFSETQ. V lost 0 bases to trimming and J lost 6 bases; unmatched junction nucleotides: 3. The CDR3 extends over 14 amino acids. This TCR was sampled from an adult who was a healthcare worker with PCR-confirmed SARS-CoV-2 infection or an uninfected control (not recorded which). The sequenced sample was whole blood. The chain has TRBV5-1 and TRBJ2-7, with 10 positions matching TRBD2. The CDR3 DNA is TGCGCCAGCAGCTTGGCTAGCGGGAGTGGCGAGCAGTACTTC. It yields the protein CASSLASGSGEQYF.